The next 27 T cell receptor beta chains were all read from a single sample in a study of T-cell memory formation after mild COVID-19 (dated by TCRdb to the early 2020s). The library relied on 5' RACE. Instrument on record: Illumina NovaSeq 6000. TCRdb redid the processing of the public reads, applying fastp at Q25 and MiXCR, and retained in-frame beta chains. Entries that share a CDR3 protein sequence are merged under the most common genes and DNA. The sample data list almost 550,000 distinct CDR3 sequences, and over 20% of these were observed just once. The ten largest clones capture approximately 12% of the sample. The sample comprised PBMCs or a T cell subset sorted from them (not recorded which). The receptors were gathered from an adult woman who had mild COVID-19 (a few samples of this study predate the infection). The sample titles of this study are shuffled in the database, so cell type and time point are left out; the donor was told from shared clones.

The chain uses TRBV12-5 and TRBJ2-1; D unresolved. The CDR3 has 18 amino acids. Trimming left V 1 base short and J 1 base short, with 17 bases between. Germline CDR1 and CDR2: LGHNT and FRNRAP. The CDR3 loop is CASGLDPPRYLSYNEQFF. CDR3 DNA: TGTGCTAGTGGTTTGGACCCCCCGCGCTATCTATCCTACAATGAGCAGTTCTTC.

The chain uses TRBV10-3 and TRBJ2-5; 14 bases line up with TRBD2. The CDR3 sequence is 20 residues long. Losses at the gene ends were 6 bases for V and 1 base for J; bases not matched to a gene: 16. Looked up from germline, CDR1 is ENHRY and CDR2 is SYGVKD. The CDR3 nucleotides are TGTGCCATCAGGCATCAACCGGGACTAGCGGGAGAGACAGGCCAAGAGACCCAGTACTTC. Translation: CAIRHQPGLAGETGQETQYF.

The chain employs TRBV15 and TRBJ1-6; 9 bases line up with TRBD1. The CDR3 is 18 amino acids. With 3 bases clipped from V and 6 bases from J, the junction kept 12 bases outside the gene matches. CDR1 and CDR2 (germline): LNHNV, YYDKDF (reference sequence). The CDR3 protein is CATSSLGQGPGVNSPLHF. For the CDR3, the DNA is TGTGCCACCAGCAGCCTAGGACAGGGGCCGGGGGTTAATTCACCCCTCCACTTT.

V and J are TRBV7-3 and TRBJ2-2; 7 bases align to TRBD1. Germline-derived CDR1 and CDR2 are SGHTA and FQGTGA. CDR3 size: 16 residues. The J segment lost 4 bases and the V segment lost 1 base, leaving 6 bases of the junction unmatched. As DNA, the CDR3 is TGTGCCAGCAGCTTAAATCCCACAGGGGTCACCGGGGAGCTGTTTTTT. Protein product: CASSLNPTGVTGELFF.

This clonotype showed up just a few times. The DNA is left out, because the CDR3 cannot be placed on it with certainty; the CDR3 is given as TCRdb lists it. The chain couples TRBV6-5 to TRBJ2-1. In germline, CDR1 is MNHEY, CDR2 SVGAGI. The CDR3 spans 13 residues, counting both ends. CDR3 region: CASSSSRDNEQFF.

CDR3 coding DNA: TGTGCCACCAAGCGGGGGGGCCTTTCAGGAGATACGCAGTATTTT. Translating it yields CATKRGGLSGDTQYF. The V call is TRBV24-1, the J call TRBJ2-3; TRBD2 matches at 10 bases. The CDR3 contains 15 residues. Losses at the gene ends were 8 bases for V and 5 bases for J; bases not matched to a gene: 9. Germline V gives CDR1 KGHDR, CDR2 SFDVKD.

The V call is TRBV9, the J call TRBJ2-1, with 10 bases identical to TRBD2. CDR3 length: 15 residues. Germline V gene lookup returns CDR1 SGDLS and CDR2 YYNGEE. V dropped 0 bases and J dropped 9; count of bases not matched to a gene: 6. This CDR3 is CASSVGSGGASEQFF. The CDR3, as DNA: TGTGCCAGCAGCGTAGGGAGCGGGGGGGCCTCTGAGCAGTTCTTC.

The chain couples TRBV12-3 or TRBV12-4 to TRBJ2-1; 11 nucleotides line up with TRBD2. The CDR3 has 14 residues. The V segment lost 3 bases and the J segment 5 bases; nucleotides outside the gene matches: 0. The CDR3 here is CASSLTSGDNEQFF. In DNA form, the CDR3 reads TGTGCCAGCAGTTTGACTAGCGGGGACAATGAGCAGTTCTTC.

The V gene is TRBV6-1, the J gene TRBJ2-2; D is unclear. Germline V gives CDR1 MNHNS, CDR2 SASEGT. Trimming shortened V by 5 bases and J by 5 bases, and 12 bases separated the two germline ends. This CDR3 has 14 residues. The CDR3 loop is CASSFPGPTGELFF. CDR3 DNA: TGTGCCAGCAGTTTTCCGGGCCCGACCGGGGAGCTGTTTTTT.

The chain combines TRBV13 with TRBJ1-5; D is possibly TRBD1 (5 bases). CDR3 length: 13 amino acids. The germline CDR1 and CDR2 sequences are PRHDT and FYEKMQ (reference sequence). V gave up 2 bases and J gave up 9 bases, with 11 bases separating them. The CDR3 nucleotides are TGTGCCAGCAGCTTACGGCGGGGACGGCCCCAGCATTTT. It codes for CASSLRRGRPQHF. Full variable domain (missing parts from reference TRBV13 and TRBJ1-5): AAGVIQSPRHLIKEKRETATLKCYPIPRHDTVYWYQQGPGQDPQFLISFYEKMQSDKGSIPDRFSAQQFSDYHSELNMSSLELGDSALYFCASSLRRGRPQHFGDGTRLSIL.

The gene calls are TRBV7-9 and TRBJ2-3; TRBD1 matches 9 bases. Germline assignment: CDR1 SEHNR and CDR2 FQNEAQ (reference sequence). The V and J ends lost 8 bases and 2 bases, in that order; junction bases with no gene match: 11. The CDR3 sequence is 16 residues long. The CDR3 region has the DNA TGTGCCAGCGTCGGCTTAGGACAGGGGAACACAGATACGCAGTATTTT. Protein: CASVGLGQGNTDTQYF.

V gene TRBV5-1 combines with J gene TRBJ1-4; 7 bases are a match to TRBD1. Germline CDR1 and CDR2: SGHRS and YFSETQ. CDR3 length: 16 residues. The V gene end was trimmed by 3 bases and the J gene end by 0 bases; junction bases not matched to a gene: 5. CDR3 region: CASSSQGGATNEKLFF. CDR3 coding DNA: TGCGCCAGCAGCTCCCAGGGGGGCGCAACTAATGAAAAACTGTTTTTT.

V usage is TRBV9 and J usage is TRBJ2-1; no firm D call. The CDR3 contains 14 residues. Germline V gene sequence: CDR1 SGDLS, CDR2 YYNGEE. The V gene lost 3 bases and the J gene lost 0 bases, with 7 bases spanning the gap. The CDR3 loop reads CASSEYDSYNEQFF. The CDR3 bases are TGTGCCAGCAGCGAATACGACTCCTACAATGAGCAGTTCTTC.

In this sample, this clonotype turned up a few times. The V gene is TRBV10-3, the J gene TRBJ2-5; tentative D call: TRBD2 (6 bases). The CDR3 contains 14 residues. V lost 10 bases to trimming and J lost 3 bases, with 18 bases between them. Germline loops: CDR1 ENHRY, CDR2 SYGVKD. CDR3 DNA sequence: TGTGCCACATCCTCCGGAGGGAACGAAGAGACCCAGTACTTC. This codes for CATSSGGNEETQYF.

This clonotype was detected a few times. This chain joins TRBV7-9 and TRBJ1-5, with 7 bases matching TRBD1. This CDR3 region has 15 residues. V trimming: 4 bases; J trimming: 3 bases; junction bases outside the gene matches: 6. The germline V gene encodes CDR1 SEHNR and CDR2 FQNEAQ (reference sequence). This CDR3 reads CASSYGTAHNQPQHF. CDR3 nucleotides: TGTGCCAGCAGCTACGGGACAGCCCACAATCAGCCCCAGCATTTT. The full variable domain, its missing parts supplied by reference TRBV7-9 and TRBJ1-5, is DTGVSQNPRHKITKRGQNVTFRCDPISEHNRLYWYRQTLGQGPEFLTYFQNEAQLEKSRLLSDRFSAERPKGSFSTLEIQRTEQGDSAMYLCASSYGTAHNQPQHFGDGTRLSIL.

The sample holds a few counts of this clonotype. The chain combines TRBV4-3 with TRBJ2-7; 9 nucleotides line up with TRBD1. Trimming took 2 bases from V and 3 from J; bases not matched to a gene: 5. This CDR3 is built from 15 residues. Germline-derived CDR1 and CDR2 are LGHNA and YSLEER. CDR3 loop: CASSQQPGQGYEQYF. CDR3 sequence (DNA): TGCGCCAGCAGCCAACAACCGGGACAGGGCTACGAGCAGTACTTC.

This rearrangement joins TRBV6-2 or TRBV6-3 to TRBJ2-1, with D maybe TRBD1 (6 bases). Germline lookup yields CDR1 MNHEY and CDR2 SVGEGT. This CDR3 has 14 residues. V lost 7 bases and J lost 7, with 17 bases in between. This CDR3 reads CASKWDTLVNEQFF. CDR3 nucleotides: TGTGCCAGCAAGTGGGACACGCTAGTGAATGAGCAGTTCTTC.

This clonotype came up a few times. The CDR3 region is CASSLAGTARPYEQYF. The CDR3 region has the DNA TGCGCCAGCAGCTTGGCCGGGACAGCGAGACCCTACGAGCAGTACTTC. The gene calls are TRBV5-1 and TRBJ2-7, with 7 bases lining up with TRBD1. Germline assignment: CDR1 SGHRS and CDR2 YFSETQ. This CDR3 comprises 16 residues. The V segment lost 0 bases and the J segment 2 bases; nucleotides outside the gene matches: 8.

V gene TRBV7-9 combines with J gene TRBJ2-1, with D tentatively TRBD1 or TRBD2 (6 bases each). The CDR3 runs to 15 residues. V gave up 5 bases and J gave up 5 bases, with 16 bases separating them. Germline V gene data show CDR1 as SEHNR and CDR2 as FQNEAQ (reference sequence). This CDR3 reads CASSRDGGLNNEQFF. For the CDR3, the DNA is TGTGCCAGCAGCCGCGACGGGGGCCTGAACAATGAGCAGTTCTTC.

V is TRBV7-3 and J is TRBJ1-3, with no clear D. Looked up from germline, CDR1 is SGHTA and CDR2 is FQGTGA. CDR3 length equals 13 residues. The ends were cut back, 8 bases at V and 4 bases at J, with 12 bases in the middle. CDR3 sequence reads: CASRSEAGNTIYF. The CDR3 bases are TGTGCCAGCCGGTCCGAGGCCGGAAACACCATATATTTT.

The chain has TRBV30 and TRBJ1-1, with D unclear. Germline CDR1 GTSNPN, CDR2 SVGIG (reference sequence). V was pared by 5 bases and J by 2 bases, with 12 bases between. The CDR3 sequence is 13 residues long. CDR3 nucleotide sequence: TGTGCCTGGGCGGCCCAAACTAACACTGAAGCTTTCTTT. Translating gives CAWAAQTNTEAFF.

This clonotype was detected only a few times. The rearrangement joins TRBV10-3 to TRBJ1-1, with 11 nucleotides matching TRBD1. Germline CDR1 reads ENHRY; CDR2 reads SYGVKD. V trimming: 6 bases; J trimming: 6 bases; junction bases outside the gene matches: 6. CDR3 length: 14 amino acids. CDR3 in DNA: TGTGCCATCAGAAGGACAGGGGGCGACGCTGAAGCTTTCTTT. Protein product: CAIRRTGGDAEAFF.

The V gene is TRBV19, the J gene TRBJ1-1; D perhaps matches TRBD1 (6 bases). The germline V and J ends were trimmed by 6 bases and 4 bases, with 15 bases remaining between them. This CDR3 is built from 14 residues. The germline V gene encodes CDR1 LNHDA and CDR2 SQIVND (reference sequence). CDR3 residues: CASRAQGRGTEAFF. CDR3 nucleotide sequence: TGTGCCAGTAGGGCACAGGGACGGGGCACTGAAGCTTTCTTT.

V gene TRBV12-3 or TRBV12-4 combines with J gene TRBJ2-3; 14 bases agree with TRBD2. The ends lost 5 bases at V and 3 bases at J; junction bases unmatched: 7. The CDR3 covers 17 residues. The CDR3 loop is CASSLQTSGGATDTQYF. The DNA for the CDR3 is TGTGCCAGCAGTCTCCAGACTAGCGGGGGGGCAACAGATACGCAGTATTTT.

This clonotype occurred many times. V usage is TRBV5-1 and J usage is TRBJ2-5, with 11 bases fitting TRBD2. V was pared by 4 bases and J by 0 bases, with 5 bases of the junction left unmatched. CDR3 size: 16 residues. Germline V gives CDR1 SGHRS, CDR2 YFSETQ. CDR3 in DNA: TGCGCCAGCAGCGCCGGGACTAGCGGAAACCAAGAGACCCAGTACTTC. The encoded protein is CASSAGTSGNQETQYF.

The rearrangement links TRBV7-3 to TRBJ2-1; 7 bases line up with TRBD2. The CDR3 is 15 residues long. V gave up 5 bases and J gave up 9 bases; unmatched junction bases: 13. In germline, CDR1 is SGHTA, CDR2 FQGTGA. The CDR3 is CASSIGWEGLGEQFF. The CDR3 coding sequence is TGTGCCAGCAGCATCGGGTGGGAGGGCCTTGGTGAGCAGTTCTTC. The full variable domain, in which reference TRBV7-3 and TRBJ2-1 provide the parts outside the CDR3, is GAGVSQTPSNKVTEKGKYVELRCDPISGHTALYWYRQSLGQGPEFLIYFQGTGAADDSGLPNDRFFAVRPEGSVSTLKIQRTERGDSAVYLCASSIGWEGLGEQFFGPGTRLTVL.

V and J are TRBV12-3 or TRBV12-4 and TRBJ1-6; D is undetermined. Trimming left V 8 bases short and J 6 bases short, with 11 bases between. This CDR3 has 13 amino acids. The CDR3 protein is CASSILANSPLHF. CDR3 nucleotide sequence: TGTGCCAGCTCGATCCTGGCTAATTCACCCCTCCACTTT.